This entry features one TCR beta chain sequence. Its specificity is unknown. The data stem from a study of T cell responses to AZD1222 COVID-19 vaccine. Study conclusions and caveats: Sampled repertoires all dated from after the peak T cell response.

The germline V and J ends were trimmed by 3 bases and 7 bases, with 10 bases remaining between them. Germline-derived CDR1 and CDR2 are GTSNPN and SVGIG (reference sequence). This CDR3 contains 11 residues. The method was immunoSEQ multiplex PCR; TCRdb's version includes in-frame clones alone and lacks a portion of them. This sample yields roughly 170,000 clones, of which 87% are seen a single time; around 2.6% belongs to the top ten. The chain uses TRBV30 and TRBJ2-7; D remains unclear. This receptor was identified in an adult in good health. The sample consisted of peripheral blood, taken on day 0 of AZD1222 vaccination. The CDR3 nucleotides are TGTGCCTGGAGCCACGCCGGAGAGCAGTACTTC. Amino acid sequence: CAWSHAGEQYF.